This T cell receptor beta chain was sequenced during a study of T cell responses to AZD1222 COVID-19 vaccine (dated by TCRdb to the early 2020s). Some background on the complete study: TCR sequencing covered more than 230 trial participants: some 210 given two doses of AZD1222 and 26 given two doses of MenACWY control vaccine. Enrollment into the trials was organized by age into subgroups of 18-55, 56-69 and 70-plus years, and those subgroups contained roughly 140, 27 and 60 TCR-sequenced participants, respectively.

The CDR3 regions of human TCRbeta chains were analyzed by immunosequencing. On the study's bioinformatics: TCRs in the repertoires were compared against a reference library of SARS-CoV-2-specific TCRs that had been generated with the MIRA antigen-specificity platform. Breadth was defined as the fraction of unique TCRs that were SARS-CoV-2-associated. Depth was defined as the fraction of total T cells that were SARS-CoV-2-associated. Using the MIRA data, each spike-specific TCR was mapped to the spike region that the TCR reacts to and placed in a CD4 or CD8 class. Log10-transformed breadth and depth values were compared by one-way ANOVA with Sidak's multiple comparisons tests. The source is immuneACCESS, and TCRdb retained only in-frame sequences with V and J called. Part of the clones is not carried over; for the studies checked, unresolved V genes explain less than half of this, and the remainder is unexplained. The V and J calls and the clone size are those of that table, but D and trimming were determined from the DNA. The sample has some 100,000 clones on record, more than 75% of them singletons. The ten largest clones represent roughly 4.4% of the sample.

Paper-wide results and their limitations: Spike-specific TCR breadth and depth rose significantly after two AZD1222 doses compared with day 0 and with MenACWY recipients. In the small 56-69-year group, the increase in depth fell short of significance, most likely because of low power. Conclusions about previously exposed vaccinees are limited because only six or seven AZD1222 recipients were SARS-CoV-2 seropositive at baseline. The whole spike protein was spanned by vaccine-associated CD4 TCRs, and dominant responses were seen in regions 160-218 and 743-854. Participants were mostly white British, with more females than males. The authors suggested clonal diversity may have been underestimated. Because no day 14 peak-response samples were available, the repertoires could be characterized only after the peak T cell response. Reportedly, close to half of the unique spike-specific TCRs recognized epitopes lying outside the regions that are mutated in the B.1.351 and B.1.1.7 variants.

Trimming takes 0 bases off V and 2 bases off J; junction bases not matched to a gene: 7. The germline V gene encodes CDR1 LNHNV and CDR2 YYDKDF (reference sequence). Taken from cysteine to phenylalanine, the CDR3 has 18 residues. Only the CDR3 portion is preserved as DNA: 54 bases, with reading frame beginning at the first base. Details on this clone: Its antigen remains unidentified. No qualities accompany the bases; no much larger clone lies one base away.

The sample's time point, from its label and the paper: about 28 days (+/-7) after the second vaccine dose. AZD1222 recipients given second doses at about 4 weeks or at about 12 weeks were pooled, since spike-specific TCR depth and breadth were not found to differ between the two schedules. The vaccinee samples were drawn from two UK trials, COV001 and COV002, one of which was a single-blind randomized controlled phase 2/3 trial testing AZD1222 (ChAdOx1 nCoV-19) in healthy adults. For TCRbeta chain sequencing, PBMC samples were collected from trial participants at day 0 and at day 28 after the second dose.

The V gene is TRBV15 and the J gene is TRBJ1-5; 10 of the junction bases match TRBD1. The material was peripheral blood, obtained 28 days after the second AZD1222 dose. This TCR derives from an adult who received the AZD1222 COVID-19 vaccine. The CDR3 loop reads CATSRDPGDRGGNQPQHF. The DNA sequence reads TGTGCCACCAGCAGAGATCCCGGGGACAGGGGCGGCAATCAGCCCCAGCATTTT.